These T cell receptor beta chains were read from a single sample in a study of CD8+ T cells in alopecia areata. Sequenced by immunoSEQ multiplex PCR; TCRdb stores in-frame clones only, minus some. Of 9,500 to 15,000 clones in the sample, 50% to 60% were seen once. The source material was skin. The receptors were gathered from a human donor with alopecia areata. Each CDR3 is given with its conserved first and last residue. The order of the fields is clone size, V gene, D gene, J gene, CDR3 DNA, CDR3 protein. The D gene is left open where the match is weak. Only some rows state a clone size, as once, few, many or a class for expanded clones.

clone size: .; V gene: TRBV18; D gene: .; J gene: TRBJ1-1; CDR3 DNA: TGTGCCAGCTCACCGGCGAACACTGAAGCTTTCTTT; CDR3 protein: CASSPANTEAFF
clone size: .; V gene: TRBV7-2; D gene: TRBD2; J gene: TRBJ2-1; CDR3 DNA: TGTGCCAGCAGCTTCACTAGCGGTGAGCAGTTCTTC; CDR3 protein: CASSFTSGEQFF
clone size: once; V gene: TRBV5-6; D gene: TRBD2; J gene: TRBJ2-1; CDR3 DNA: TGTGCCAGCAGCGCCGGGACTAGCGGGAGGGTTGAGCAGTTCTTC; CDR3 protein: CASSAGTSGRVEQFF
clone size: few; V gene: TRBV28; D gene: .; J gene: TRBJ2-6; CDR3 DNA: TGTGCCAGCAGTCCCCTGGGGGTTAGCTCTGGGGCCAACGTCCTGACTTTC; CDR3 protein: CASSPLGVSSGANVLTF
clone size: .; V gene: TRBV9; D gene: TRBD2; J gene: TRBJ2-5; CDR3 DNA: TGTGCCAGCAGCTTGCCTAGCGGGGCCGGTGGGGAGACCCAGTACTTC; CDR3 protein: CASSLPSGAGGETQYF
clone size: .; V gene: TRBV5-6; D gene: TRBD2; J gene: TRBJ2-4; CDR3 DNA: TGTGCCAGCAGCTTGCTAAGACTAGCGGGAGGTTCCAAAAACATTCAGTACTTC; CDR3 protein: CASSLLRLAGGSKNIQYF
clone size: .; V gene: TRBV7-2; D gene: .; J gene: TRBJ1-5; CDR3 DNA: TGTGCCAGCAGCTTACGTGGCAGGGATCAGCCCCAGCATTTT; CDR3 protein: CASSLRGRDQPQHF
clone size: .; V gene: TRBV5-5; D gene: .; J gene: TRBJ2-1; CDR3 DNA: TGTGCCAGCAGCTACCCCATGGGTAATGAGCAGTTCTTC; CDR3 protein: CASSYPMGNEQFF
clone size: few; V gene: TRBV4-1; D gene: .; J gene: TRBJ1-1; CDR3 DNA: TGCGCCAGCAGCCAAGATCGTGGGGGGAACACTGAAGCTTTCTTT; CDR3 protein: CASSQDRGGNTEAFF
clone size: .; V gene: TRBV14; D gene: .; J gene: TRBJ2-3; CDR3 DNA: TGTGCCAGCAGCCAGTCACTTCCGGGGGTCAAGGATACGCAGTATTTT; CDR3 protein: CASSQSLPGVKDTQYF
clone size: .; V gene: TRBV7-2; D gene: .; J gene: TRBJ1-1; CDR3 DNA: TGTGCCAGCAGGCCGCTAACAGAGGAAGCTTTCTTT; CDR3 protein: CASRPLTEEAFF
clone size: .; V gene: TRBV5-4; D gene: .; J gene: TRBJ2-3; CDR3 DNA: TGTGCCAGCAGCTTGGGCCAGAGCGGGTCAGATACGCAGTATTTT; CDR3 protein: CASSLGQSGSDTQYF
clone size: .; V gene: TRBV7-2; D gene: .; J gene: TRBJ2-3; CDR3 DNA: TGTGCCAGCAGCTTAGCCCCAGATACGCAGTATTTT; CDR3 protein: CASSLAPDTQYF
clone size: once; V gene: TRBV6-5; D gene: .; J gene: TRBJ2-1; CDR3 DNA: TGTGCCAGCAGTGGGTATGGTGAGCAGTTCTTC; CDR3 protein: CASSGYGEQFF
clone size: .; V gene: TRBV14; D gene: TRBD1; J gene: TRBJ2-7; CDR3 DNA: TGTGCCAGCAGCCAAGATCCCCGACAGGGGGCATCCGAGCAGTACTTC; CDR3 protein: CASSQDPRQGASEQYF
clone size: few; V gene: TRBV6-6; D gene: .; J gene: TRBJ2-2; CDR3 DNA: TGTGCCAGCAGGACCCTGGGGGCAGCGGGGGAGCTGTTTTTT; CDR3 protein: CASRTLGAAGELFF
clone size: few; V gene: TRBV29-1; D gene: .; J gene: TRBJ2-5; CDR3 DNA: TGCAGCGTTCAAGAGTTTCTCTTCGCACAAGAGACCCAGTACTTC; CDR3 protein: CSVQEFLFAQETQYF
clone size: .; V gene: TRBV2; D gene: .; J gene: TRBJ2-7; CDR3 DNA: TGTGCCAGCAGGGACAGTTGGGGCGAGCAGTACTTC; CDR3 protein: CASRDSWGEQYF
clone size: .; V gene: TRBV11-2; D gene: TRBD1; J gene: TRBJ2-2; CDR3 DNA: TGTGCCAGCAGCTTCAACAGGGGTACCGGGGAGCTGTTTTTT; CDR3 protein: CASSFNRGTGELFF
clone size: few; V gene: TRBV10-1; D gene: .; J gene: TRBJ2-5; CDR3 DNA: TGCGCCAGCAGTCTGCCTAGCCGCCCGGAGACCCAGTACTTC; CDR3 protein: CASSLPSRPETQYF
clone size: .; V gene: TRBV7-3; D gene: TRBD2; J gene: TRBJ2-3; CDR3 DNA: TGTGCCAGCAGCTCACAAGCGGGGGGACTCACAGATACGCAGTATTTT; CDR3 protein: CASSSQAGGLTDTQYF
clone size: .; V gene: TRBV15; D gene: .; J gene: TRBJ2-7; CDR3 DNA: TGTGCCACCAGCAGAGACCTAACTTCCTACGAGCAGTACTTC; CDR3 protein: CATSRDLTSYEQYF
clone size: few; V gene: TRBV18; D gene: .; J gene: TRBJ1-6; CDR3 DNA: TGTGCCAGCTCAGCACCGGTTCGTAATTCACCCCTCCACTTT; CDR3 protein: CASSAPVRNSPLHF
clone size: .; V gene: TRBV11-2; D gene: TRBD2; J gene: TRBJ2-5; CDR3 DNA: TGTGCCAGCAGGGGCAGCGGGGCAAGAACGACGGGGCAAGAGACCCAGTACTTC; CDR3 protein: CASRGSGARTTGQETQYF
clone size: .; V gene: TRBV30; D gene: .; J gene: TRBJ1-2; CDR3 DNA: TGTGCCTGGAGTAGATATATACCACGGGACGGCTACACCTTC; CDR3 protein: CAWSRYIPRDGYTF
clone size: once; V gene: TRBV18; D gene: TRBD2; J gene: TRBJ2-5; CDR3 DNA: TGTGCCAGCTCACTCCCGGGACTAGCGAGACCTCAAGAGACCCAGTACTTC; CDR3 protein: CASSLPGLARPQETQYF
clone size: few; V gene: TRBV7-8; D gene: .; J gene: TRBJ1-5; CDR3 DNA: TGTGCCAGCAGCCTATGGTATAATCAGCCCCAGCATTTT; CDR3 protein: CASSLWYNQPQHF
clone size: few; V gene: TRBV7-9; D gene: .; J gene: TRBJ1-5; CDR3 DNA: TGTGCCAGCAACCTGGATAATCAGCCCCAGCATTTT; CDR3 protein: CASNLDNQPQHF
clone size: .; V gene: TRBV15; D gene: TRBD1; J gene: TRBJ2-3; CDR3 DNA: TGTGCCACCAGCAGAGTACAGGGGGACTCTTCAGGTACGCAGTATTTT; CDR3 protein: CATSRVQGDSSGTQYF
clone size: .; V gene: TRBV13; D gene: .; J gene: TRBJ2-2; CDR3 DNA: TGTGCCAGCAGCCCACCGTCACTTCACACCGGGGAGCTGTTTTTT; CDR3 protein: CASSPPSLHTGELFF
clone size: once; V gene: TRBV2; D gene: TRBD2; J gene: TRBJ2-7; CDR3 DNA: TGTGCCAGCAGTGTGGTTAGCGGGACTATCTCCTACGAGCAGTACTTC; CDR3 protein: CASSVVSGTISYEQYF
clone size: .; V gene: TRBV18; D gene: .; J gene: TRBJ2-1; CDR3 DNA: TGTGCCAGCTCACCACGTTCCAGCGTGATGGGGAATGAGCAGTTCTTC; CDR3 protein: CASSPRSSVMGNEQFF
clone size: few; V gene: TRBV14; D gene: .; J gene: TRBJ1-1; CDR3 DNA: TGTGCCAGCAGCCAAGAACAGCGCGGTGAAGCTTTCTTT; CDR3 protein: CASSQEQRGEAFF
clone size: .; V gene: TRBV6-6; D gene: .; J gene: TRBJ1-1; CDR3 DNA: TGTGCCAGCAGTTACGAGGGCCCTAACACTGAAGCTTTCTTT; CDR3 protein: CASSYEGPNTEAFF
clone size: few; V gene: TRBV30; D gene: TRBD2; J gene: TRBJ2-7; CDR3 DNA: TGTGCCTGGTCCGGCCGCGGGGGGTACGAGCAGTACTTC; CDR3 protein: CAWSGRGGYEQYF
clone size: .; V gene: TRBV6-5; D gene: .; J gene: TRBJ2-7; CDR3 DNA: TGTGCCAGCAGTTACTCGAGTACAGGGTTGGAGGAGCAGTACTTC; CDR3 protein: CASSYSSTGLEEQYF
clone size: once; V gene: TRBV28; D gene: .; J gene: TRBJ1-5; CDR3 DNA: TGTGCCAGCAGGCCCGGGGGGGCTGGCAATCAGCCCCAGCATTTT; CDR3 protein: CASRPGGAGNQPQHF
clone size: .; V gene: TRBV5-1; D gene: TRBD2; J gene: TRBJ2-5; CDR3 DNA: TGCGCCAGCAGCTTGGGACAGCAGCGGGAGGAGCAGTACTTC; CDR3 protein: CASSLGQQREEQYF
clone size: .; V gene: TRBV5-1; D gene: TRBD2; J gene: TRBJ2-7; CDR3 DNA: TGCGCCAGCAGCTTGAGGGGGACTAGCGGGAGGGAGCAGTACTTC; CDR3 protein: CASSLRGTSGREQYF
clone size: .; V gene: TRBV14; D gene: .; J gene: TRBJ2-1; CDR3 DNA: TGTGCCAGCAGCCTGTGGGGAGGTGGTGAGCAGTTCTTC; CDR3 protein: CASSLWGGGEQFF
clone size: .; V gene: TRBV7-2; D gene: .; J gene: TRBJ2-7; CDR3 DNA: TGTGCCAGCAGCTTAGTTGACCTATACGAGCAGTACTTC; CDR3 protein: CASSLVDLYEQYF
clone size: .; V gene: TRBV25-1; D gene: .; J gene: TRBJ2-7; CDR3 DNA: TGTGCCAGCAGTGTGGGTCTCGATTCCCAAGAGCAGTACTTC; CDR3 protein: CASSVGLDSQEQYF
clone size: .; V gene: TRBV4-2; D gene: .; J gene: TRBJ2-5; CDR3 DNA: TGTGCCAGCAGCCCGGACCTTTCGGGGTCGGATATCCAGTACTTC; CDR3 protein: CASSPDLSGSDIQYF
clone size: .; V gene: TRBV27; D gene: TRBD2; J gene: TRBJ2-2; CDR3 DNA: TGTGCCAGCAGTTCAAAAGCGGGGGGGTGGCGGATCGGGGAGCTGTTTTTT; CDR3 protein: CASSSKAGGWRIGELFF
clone size: .; V gene: TRBV7-2; D gene: TRBD1; J gene: TRBJ1-5; CDR3 DNA: TGTGCCAGCAGCTTAGAAGGGGGCGGCAATCAGCCCCAGCATTTT; CDR3 protein: CASSLEGGGNQPQHF
clone size: .; V gene: TRBV5-6; D gene: .; J gene: TRBJ2-3; CDR3 DNA: TGTGCCAGCAGCTTGGAAGTCGGCACAGATACGCAGTATTTT; CDR3 protein: CASSLEVGTDTQYF
clone size: .; V gene: TRBV4-2; D gene: .; J gene: TRBJ2-7; CDR3 DNA: TGTGCCAGCAGCCAAGAAACAGGGTACGAGCAGTACTTC; CDR3 protein: CASSQETGYEQYF
clone size: .; V gene: TRBV7-9; D gene: TRBD2; J gene: TRBJ2-2; CDR3 DNA: TGTGCCAGCAGCTTAAAGCTAGCGGGGAGAAACGGGGAGCTGTTTTTT; CDR3 protein: CASSLKLAGRNGELFF
clone size: .; V gene: TRBV27; D gene: .; J gene: TRBJ2-2; CDR3 DNA: TGTGCCAGCAGTTTTAGGGCTTGGGACACCGGGGAGCTGTTTTTT; CDR3 protein: CASSFRAWDTGELFF
clone size: few; V gene: TRBV5-1; D gene: TRBD2; J gene: TRBJ2-5; CDR3 DNA: TGCGCCAGCAGCTCGGGACTAGCGATCACTTTACAAGAGACCCAGTACTTC; CDR3 protein: CASSSGLAITLQETQYF
clone size: .; V gene: TRBV4-1; D gene: .; J gene: TRBJ2-2; CDR3 DNA: TGCGCCAGCAGCCAATCACCCGGGGCCACGGGCACCGGGGAGCTGTTTTTT; CDR3 protein: CASSQSPGATGTGELFF
clone size: once; V gene: TRBV4-1; D gene: .; J gene: TRBJ2-2; CDR3 DNA: TGCGCCAGCAGCCAAGCGCCGAACACCGGGGAGCTGTTTTTT; CDR3 protein: CASSQAPNTGELFF
clone size: .; V gene: TRBV29-1; D gene: .; J gene: TRBJ2-1; CDR3 DNA: TGCAGCGTTGTGACCGACCCCTACAATGAGCAGTTCTTC; CDR3 protein: CSVVTDPYNEQFF
clone size: .; V gene: TRBV28; D gene: .; J gene: TRBJ1-1; CDR3 DNA: TGTGCCAGCAGTTTAAAATGGGGATCCTATAGCACTGAAGCTTTCTTT; CDR3 protein: CASSLKWGSYSTEAFF
clone size: .; V gene: TRBV20-1; D gene: .; J gene: TRBJ2-1; CDR3 DNA: TGCAGTGCTAGTTGGAGCAATGAGCAGTTCTTC; CDR3 protein: CSASWSNEQFF
clone size: .; V gene: TRBV7-2; D gene: TRBD1; J gene: TRBJ2-7; CDR3 DNA: TGTGCCAGCAGCTCCGACAGGGCCGCGGACGAGCAGTACTTC; CDR3 protein: CASSSDRAADEQYF
clone size: .; V gene: TRBV7-3; D gene: .; J gene: TRBJ2-1; CDR3 DNA: TGTGCCAGCAGCTTAACGTTGGCGGAAGGACCAGGCAATGAGCAGTTCTTC; CDR3 protein: CASSLTLAEGPGNEQFF
clone size: few; V gene: TRBV10-2; D gene: .; J gene: TRBJ2-7; CDR3 DNA: TGCGCCAGCAGCGCTCAAGGTAGATCCTACGAGCAGTACTTC; CDR3 protein: CASSAQGRSYEQYF